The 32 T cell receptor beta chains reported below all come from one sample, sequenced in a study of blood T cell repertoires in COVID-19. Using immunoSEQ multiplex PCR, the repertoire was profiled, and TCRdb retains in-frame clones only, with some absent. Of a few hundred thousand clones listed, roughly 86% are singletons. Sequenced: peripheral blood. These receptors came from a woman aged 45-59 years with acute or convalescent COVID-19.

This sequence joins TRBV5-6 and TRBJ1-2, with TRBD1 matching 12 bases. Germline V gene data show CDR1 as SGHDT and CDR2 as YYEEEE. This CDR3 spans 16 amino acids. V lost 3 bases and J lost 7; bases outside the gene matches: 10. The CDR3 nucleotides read TGTGCCAGCAGCTCTACCCGGGACAGGGGGCATGGTGGCTACACCTTC. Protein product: CASSSTRDRGHGGYTF. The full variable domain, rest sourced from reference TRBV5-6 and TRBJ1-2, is DAGVTQSPTHLIKTRGQQVTLRCSPKSGHDTVSWYQQALGQGPQFIFQYYEEEERQRGNFPDRFSGHQFPNYSSELNVNALLLGDSALYLCASSSTRDRGHGGYTFGSGTRLTVV.

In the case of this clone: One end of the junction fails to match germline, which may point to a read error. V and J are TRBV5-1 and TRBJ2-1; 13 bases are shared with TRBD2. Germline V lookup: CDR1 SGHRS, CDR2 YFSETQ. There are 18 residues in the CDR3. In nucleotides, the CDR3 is TGCGCCAGCAGCTCGGGACTAGCGGGAAGAAGGTATTTCAATGGGCAGTTCTTC. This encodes CASSSGLAGRRYFNGQFF.

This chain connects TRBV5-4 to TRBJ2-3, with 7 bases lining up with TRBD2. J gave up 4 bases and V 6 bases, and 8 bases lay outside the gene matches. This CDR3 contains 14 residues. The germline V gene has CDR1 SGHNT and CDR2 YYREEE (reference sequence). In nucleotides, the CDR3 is TGTGCCAGCACTCTGGGGGGGAGCTCAGATACGCAGTATTTT. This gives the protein CASTLGGSSDTQYF.

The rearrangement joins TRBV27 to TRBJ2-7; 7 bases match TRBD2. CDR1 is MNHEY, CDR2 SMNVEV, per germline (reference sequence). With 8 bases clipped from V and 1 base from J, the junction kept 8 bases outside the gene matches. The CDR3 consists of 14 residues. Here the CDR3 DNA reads TGTGCCAGCGGGTCGGGGGGTCAGTCCTACGAGCAGTACTTC. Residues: CASGSGGQSYEQYF.

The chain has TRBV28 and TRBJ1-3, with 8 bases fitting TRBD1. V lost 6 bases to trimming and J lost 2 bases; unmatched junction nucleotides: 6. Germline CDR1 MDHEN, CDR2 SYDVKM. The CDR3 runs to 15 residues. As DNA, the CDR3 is TGTGCCAGCAGCCCAGGGACAGGAACTGGAAACACCATATATTTT. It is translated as CASSPGTGTGNTIYF.

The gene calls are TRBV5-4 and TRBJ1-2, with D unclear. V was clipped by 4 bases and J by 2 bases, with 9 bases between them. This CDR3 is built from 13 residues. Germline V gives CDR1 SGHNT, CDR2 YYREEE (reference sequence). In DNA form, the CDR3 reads TGTGCCAGCAGCCGAGGGTCGAACTATGGCTACACCTTC. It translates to CASSRGSNYGYTF.

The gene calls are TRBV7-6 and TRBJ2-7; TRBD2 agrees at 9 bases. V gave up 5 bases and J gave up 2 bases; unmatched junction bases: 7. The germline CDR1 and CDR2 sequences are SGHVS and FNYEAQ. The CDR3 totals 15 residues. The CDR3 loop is CASSPLAGNTYEQYF. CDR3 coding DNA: TGTGCCAGCAGCCCCCTAGCGGGAAACACCTACGAGCAGTACTTC.

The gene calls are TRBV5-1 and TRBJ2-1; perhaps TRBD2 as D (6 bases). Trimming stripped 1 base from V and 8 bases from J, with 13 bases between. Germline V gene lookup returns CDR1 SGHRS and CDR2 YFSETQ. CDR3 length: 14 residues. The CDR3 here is CASSLQLAFDEQFF. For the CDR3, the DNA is TGCGCCAGCAGCTTGCAACTAGCATTCGATGAGCAGTTCTTC.

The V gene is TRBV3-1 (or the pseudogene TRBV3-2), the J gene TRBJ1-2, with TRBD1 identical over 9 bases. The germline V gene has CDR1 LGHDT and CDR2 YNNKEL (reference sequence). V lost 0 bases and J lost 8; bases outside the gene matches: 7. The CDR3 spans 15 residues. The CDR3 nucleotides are TGTGCCAGCAGCCAAGAAGGACAGGGGCCGTGGGGCTACACCTTC. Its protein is CASSQEGQGPWGYTF.

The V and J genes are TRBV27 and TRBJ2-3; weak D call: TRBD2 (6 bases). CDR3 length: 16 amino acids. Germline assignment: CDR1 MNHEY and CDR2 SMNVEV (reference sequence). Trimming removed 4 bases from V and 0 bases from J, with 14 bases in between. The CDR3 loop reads CASSSRLDTSTDTQYF. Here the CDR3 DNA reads TGTGCCAGCAGTTCGCGACTAGACACTAGCACAGATACGCAGTATTTT.

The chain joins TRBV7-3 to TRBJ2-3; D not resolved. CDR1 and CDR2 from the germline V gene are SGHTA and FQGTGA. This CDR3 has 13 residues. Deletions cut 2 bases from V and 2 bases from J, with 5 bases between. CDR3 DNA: TGTGCCAGCAGCTTATTAATCACAGATACGCAGTATTTT. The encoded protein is CASSLLITDTQYF.

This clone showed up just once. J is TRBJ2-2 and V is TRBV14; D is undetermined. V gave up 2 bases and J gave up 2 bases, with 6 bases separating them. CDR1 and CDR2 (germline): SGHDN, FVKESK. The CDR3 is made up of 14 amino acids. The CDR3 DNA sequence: TGTGCCAGCAGCCAACTAGGTAACACCGGGGAGCTGTTTTTT. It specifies CASSQLGNTGELFF.

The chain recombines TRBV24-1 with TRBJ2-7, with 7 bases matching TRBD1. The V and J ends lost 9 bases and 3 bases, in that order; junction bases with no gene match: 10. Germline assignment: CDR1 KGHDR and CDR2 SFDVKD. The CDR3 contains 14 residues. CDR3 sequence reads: CATPKSGGRYEQYF. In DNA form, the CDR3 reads TGTGCCACCCCTAAGTCAGGGGGACGCTACGAGCAGTACTTC.

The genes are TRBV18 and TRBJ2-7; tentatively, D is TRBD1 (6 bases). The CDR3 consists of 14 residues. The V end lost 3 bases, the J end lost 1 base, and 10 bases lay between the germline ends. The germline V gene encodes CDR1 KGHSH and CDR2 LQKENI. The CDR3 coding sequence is TGTGCCAGCTCACCTAACAGGGCGTCCTACGAGCAGTACTTC. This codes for CASSPNRASYEQYF.

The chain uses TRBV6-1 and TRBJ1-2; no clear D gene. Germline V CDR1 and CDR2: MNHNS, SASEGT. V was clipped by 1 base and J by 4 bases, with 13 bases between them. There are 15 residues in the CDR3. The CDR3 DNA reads TGTGCCAGCAGTGAAGTTCCCGAGATCCGCTATGGCTACACCTTC. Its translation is CASSEVPEIRYGYTF.

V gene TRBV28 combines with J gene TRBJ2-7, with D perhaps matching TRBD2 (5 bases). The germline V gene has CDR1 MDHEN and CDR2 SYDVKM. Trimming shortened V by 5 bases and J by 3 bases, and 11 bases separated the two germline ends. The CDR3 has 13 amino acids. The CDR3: CASSLWTGYEQYF. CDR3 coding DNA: TGTGCCAGCAGTCTTTGGACTGGCTACGAGCAGTACTTC. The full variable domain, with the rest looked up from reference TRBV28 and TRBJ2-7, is DVKVTQSSRYLVKRTGEKVFLECVQDMDHENMFWYRQDPGLGLRLIYFSYDVKMKEKGDIPEGYSVSREKKERFSLILESASTNQTSMYLCASSLWTGYEQYFGPGTRLTVT.

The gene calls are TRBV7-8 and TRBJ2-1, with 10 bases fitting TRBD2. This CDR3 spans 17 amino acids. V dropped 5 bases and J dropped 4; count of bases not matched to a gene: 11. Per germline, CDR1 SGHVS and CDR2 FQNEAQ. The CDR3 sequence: CASSPLAGGPLYNEQFF. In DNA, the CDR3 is TGTGCCAGCAGCCCGTTAGCGGGAGGACCTTTGTACAATGAGCAGTTCTTC.

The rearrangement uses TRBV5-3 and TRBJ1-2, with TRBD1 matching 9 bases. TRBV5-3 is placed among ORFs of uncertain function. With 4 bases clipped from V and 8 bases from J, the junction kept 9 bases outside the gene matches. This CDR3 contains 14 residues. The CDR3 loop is CARSTDRGERGYTF. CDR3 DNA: TGTGCCAGAAGCACGGACAGGGGAGAAAGGGGCTACACCTTC.

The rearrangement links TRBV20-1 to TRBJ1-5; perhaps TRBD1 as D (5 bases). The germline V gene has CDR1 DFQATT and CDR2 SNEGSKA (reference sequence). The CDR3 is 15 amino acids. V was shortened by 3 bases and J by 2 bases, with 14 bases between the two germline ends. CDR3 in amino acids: CSASLKGHGNQPQHF. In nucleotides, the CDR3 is TGCAGTGCTAGTTTAAAGGGGCACGGCAATCAGCCCCAGCATTTT.

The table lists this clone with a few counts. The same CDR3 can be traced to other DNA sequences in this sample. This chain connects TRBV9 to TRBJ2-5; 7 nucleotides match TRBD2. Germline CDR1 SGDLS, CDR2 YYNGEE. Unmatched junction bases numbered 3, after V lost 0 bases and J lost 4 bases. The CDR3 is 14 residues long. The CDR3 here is CASSVGIAGETQYF. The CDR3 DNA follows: TGTGCCAGCAGCGTAGGAATAGCGGGAGAGACCCAGTACTTC.

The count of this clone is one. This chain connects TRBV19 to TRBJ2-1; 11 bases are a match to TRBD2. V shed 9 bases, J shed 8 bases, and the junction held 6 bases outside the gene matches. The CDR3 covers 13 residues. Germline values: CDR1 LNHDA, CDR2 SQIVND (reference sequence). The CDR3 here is CASLAGGRDEQFF. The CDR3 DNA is TGTGCCAGCTTAGCGGGAGGGAGGGATGAGCAGTTCTTC.

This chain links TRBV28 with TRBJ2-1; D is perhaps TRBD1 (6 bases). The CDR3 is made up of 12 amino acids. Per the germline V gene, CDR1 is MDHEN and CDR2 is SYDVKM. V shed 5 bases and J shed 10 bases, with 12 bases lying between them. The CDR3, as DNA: TGTGCCAGCAGTCCCCGGCAGGGGGAGCAGTTCTTC. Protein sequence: CASSPRQGEQFF.

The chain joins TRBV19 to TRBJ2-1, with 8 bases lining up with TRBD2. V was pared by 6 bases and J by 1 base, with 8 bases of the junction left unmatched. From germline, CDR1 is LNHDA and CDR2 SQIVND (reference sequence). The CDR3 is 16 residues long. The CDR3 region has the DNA TGTGCCAGTAGCAGCGGGAGTGTTGTTTCCTACAATGAGCAGTTCTTC. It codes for CASSSGSVVSYNEQFF.

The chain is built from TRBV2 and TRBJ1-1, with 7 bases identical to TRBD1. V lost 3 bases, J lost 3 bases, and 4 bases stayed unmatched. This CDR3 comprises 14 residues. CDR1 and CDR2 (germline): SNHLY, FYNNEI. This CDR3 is CASSEGTAYTEAFF. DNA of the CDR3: TGTGCCAGCAGTGAGGGGACAGCCTACACTGAAGCTTTCTTT. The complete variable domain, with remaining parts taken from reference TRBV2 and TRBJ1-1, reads EPEVTQTPSHQVTQMGQEVILRCVPISNHLYFYWYRQILGQKVEFLVSFYNNEISEKSEIFDDQFSVERPDGSNFTLKIRSTKLEDSAMYFCASSEGTAYTEAFFGQGTRLTVV.

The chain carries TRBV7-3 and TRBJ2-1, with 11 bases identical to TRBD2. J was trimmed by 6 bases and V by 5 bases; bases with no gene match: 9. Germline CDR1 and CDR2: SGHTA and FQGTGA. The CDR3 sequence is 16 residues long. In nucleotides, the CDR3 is TGTGCCAGCAGCCGGCAGACTAGCGGGGACGCCAATGAGCAGTTCTTC. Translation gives CASSRQTSGDANEQFF.

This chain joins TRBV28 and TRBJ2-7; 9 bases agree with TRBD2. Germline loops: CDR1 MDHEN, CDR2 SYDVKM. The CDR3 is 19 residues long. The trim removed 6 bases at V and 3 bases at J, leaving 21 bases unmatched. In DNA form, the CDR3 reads TGTGCCAGCAGCTCCCCTCCGGGGGCTGGTAGCGGGAGTAACTACGAGCAGTACTTC. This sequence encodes CASSSPPGAGSGSNYEQYF. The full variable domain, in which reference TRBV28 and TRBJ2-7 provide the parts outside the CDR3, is DVKVTQSSRYLVKRTGEKVFLECVQDMDHENMFWYRQDPGLGLRLIYFSYDVKMKEKGDIPEGYSVSREKKERFSLILESASTNQTSMYLCASSSPPGAGSGSNYEQYFGPGTRLTVT.

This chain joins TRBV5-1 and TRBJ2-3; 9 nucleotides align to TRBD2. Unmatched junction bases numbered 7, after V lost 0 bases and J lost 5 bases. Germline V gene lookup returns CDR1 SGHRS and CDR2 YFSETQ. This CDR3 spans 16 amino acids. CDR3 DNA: TGCGCCAGCAGCTTGGGCGCTAGCGGGACGGGAGATACGCAGTATTTT. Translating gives CASSLGASGTGDTQYF.

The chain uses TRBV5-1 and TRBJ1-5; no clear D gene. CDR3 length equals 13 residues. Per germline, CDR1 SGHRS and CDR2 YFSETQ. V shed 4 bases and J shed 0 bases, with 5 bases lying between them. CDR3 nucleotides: TGCGCCAGCAGCCAGGATAGCAATCAGCCCCAGCATTTT. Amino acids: CASSQDSNQPQHF.

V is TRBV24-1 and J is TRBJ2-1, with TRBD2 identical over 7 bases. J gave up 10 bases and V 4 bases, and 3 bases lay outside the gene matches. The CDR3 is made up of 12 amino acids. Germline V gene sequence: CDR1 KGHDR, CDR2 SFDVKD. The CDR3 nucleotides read TGTGCCACCAGTGACCTACTAGCGGAGCAGTTCTTC. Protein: CATSDLLAEQFF.

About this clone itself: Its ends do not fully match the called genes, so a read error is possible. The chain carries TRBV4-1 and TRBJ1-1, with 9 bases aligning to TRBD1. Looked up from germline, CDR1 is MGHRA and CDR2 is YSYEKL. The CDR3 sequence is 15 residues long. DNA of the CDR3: TGCGCCAGCAGAACGATAGGACAGGGGAACCCTGAAGCTTTCTTT. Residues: CASRTIGQGNPEAFF.

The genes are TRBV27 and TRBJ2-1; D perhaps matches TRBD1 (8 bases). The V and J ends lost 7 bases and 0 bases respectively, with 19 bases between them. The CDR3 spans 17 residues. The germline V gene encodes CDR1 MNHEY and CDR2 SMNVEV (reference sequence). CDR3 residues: CASIRGDRRSSYNEQFF. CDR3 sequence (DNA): TGTGCCAGCATTCGGGGGGACAGGCGAAGCTCCTACAATGAGCAGTTCTTC.

CDR3 protein: CASSYLAGGSNNEQFF. The CDR3 coding sequence is TGTGCCAGCAGTTACTTAGCGGGAGGTTCTAACAATGAGCAGTTCTTC. V and J are TRBV6-5 and TRBJ2-1; 10 nucleotides line up with TRBD2. The CDR3 totals 16 residues. J lost 5 bases, V lost 1 base, and 5 bases had no gene match. CDR1 is MNHEY and CDR2 is SVGAGI in the germline V gene.